Below, 7 T cell receptor beta chains from the same sample are listed, as sequenced in a study of cytomegalovirus exposure and HLA in healthy donors. Assay: immunoSEQ multiplex PCR; the TCRdb copy retains only in-frame clones and omits some. The sample comprises 90,000 to 150,000 clones, 70% to 90% of which are singletons, and 2% to 2.5% rests with the top ten. Specimen: PBMCs. The receptor source for this set is a woman aged 25 to 39 in good health and CMV-seronegative.

As concerns this clone: Other DNA variants within this sample encode the same CDR3. The chain is built from TRBV6-4 and TRBJ1-2; no definite D call. CDR1 is MRHNA and CDR2 is SNTAGT in the germline V gene. The CDR3 spans 13 residues. Trimming left V 0 bases short and J 4 bases short, with 6 bases between. DNA of the CDR3: TGTGCCAGCAGTGACTCGGGCACCTATGGCTACACCTTC. Its translation is CASSDSGTYGYTF.

A single count supports this clone. This chain links TRBV5-1 with TRBJ2-7, with a weak D call TRBD1 (5 bases). Germline CDR1 and CDR2: SGHRS and YFSETQ. V lost 0 bases and J 2 bases, leaving 9 bases between the germline ends. The CDR3 spans 14 residues. Written as DNA, the CDR3 is TGCGCCAGCAGCTTGGCCCAGGGTCCCTACGAGCAGTACTTC. This translates into CASSLAQGPYEQYF.

The rearrangement uses TRBV6-5 and TRBJ2-7; D possibly corresponds to TRBD1 (6 bases). V was trimmed by 2 bases and J by 2 bases, leaving 10 bases between them. The CDR3 covers 14 residues. CDR1 MNHEY and CDR2 SVGAGI come from the germline V gene. CDR3 protein: CASSYVGAAYEQYF. The CDR3 DNA follows: TGTGCCAGCAGTTACGTGGGGGCCGCCTACGAGCAGTACTTC.

The chain couples TRBV2 to TRBJ2-5; D unclear. Germline V gene data show CDR1 as SNHLY and CDR2 as FYNNEI. Trimming pared 5 bases from V and 1 base from J, leaving 14 bases between. This CDR3 is 15 amino acids long. CDR3 sequence: CASSPWARSQETQYF. The CDR3, as DNA: TGTGCCAGCAGTCCCTGGGCCCGTAGCCAAGAGACCCAGTACTTC.

In this sample, this clone turned up once. The J gene is TRBJ2-5, the V gene TRBV9, with TRBD2 matching 10 bases. Germline CDR1 SGDLS, CDR2 YYNGEE. The CDR3 runs 18 residues. Germline trimming cut 0 bases from V and 2 bases from J; bases unmatched to any gene: 10. The DNA of the CDR3 is TGTGCCAGCAGCGTAGGGGTTAGCGGGGGGCCGTTTCAAGAGACCCAGTACTTC. It codes for CASSVGVSGGPFQETQYF.

The chain links TRBV4-3 to TRBJ2-3, with 7 bases fitting TRBD2. Trimming cost V 0 bases and J 7 bases; bases outside gene matches: 4. Germline V lookup: CDR1 LGHNA, CDR2 YSLEER. The CDR3 totals 14 residues. CDR3 DNA: TGCGCCAGCAGCCAAGATACCGGGGGGAATACGCAGTATTTT. As protein: CASSQDTGGNTQYF.

V and J are TRBV12-5 and TRBJ2-1; the match to TRBD2 covers 8 bases. The CDR3 contains 16 residues. J lost 5 bases, V lost 8 bases, and 14 bases had no gene match. Germline assignment: CDR1 LGHNT and CDR2 FRNRAP. Written as DNA, the CDR3 is TGTGCTAGTCTCGAATATGGGACTAGACTAAACAATGAGCAGTTCTTC. It is translated as CASLEYGTRLNNEQFF.